This entry is about one TCR beta chain. What this receptor recognizes is not known. One base away there is no much larger clone; base qualities are not given. This entry comes from a study of immune characterization of retroperitoneal liposarcoma (dated by TCRdb to about 2019). CDR1 and CDR2 are drawn from the germline V gene: LGHNA, YNFKEQ. Inclusive of the bounding cysteine and phenylalanine, the CDR3 is 15 residues long. Here the CDR3 DNA is all that survives: 45 bases in frame from base 1. The library was prepared using PCR. Sequenced on a NextSeq 500. TCRdb trimmed the raw reads at Q25, called clones with MiXCR and kept productive beta chains. Entries are consolidated by CDR3 protein sequence, retaining the most common genes and DNA. A total of fewer than 9,000 distinct CDR3 sequences appear in this sample, around 40% of them only once. Jointly, the top ten make up roughly a tenth of the sample.

This sequence was found in a male donor with retroperitoneal liposarcoma. Input material: tumor tissue. The chain joins TRBV4-2 to TRBJ2-1; 9 bases in the middle match TRBD2. The DNA end is a closer match to TRBJ2-7, so the J assignment may be wrong. The nucleotides are TGTGCCAGCAGCCAAGAGGTAGCGGGAGCCTACGAGCAGTACTTC. Its translation reads: CASSQEVAGAYEQYF.